One and the same sample provided the 16 T cell receptor beta chains below, sequenced in a study of PD-L1 blockade in urothelial cancer. Clones were sequenced by immunoSEQ multiplex PCR, and TCRdb holds only the in-frame ones, with some missing. The sample yields 60,000 to 85,000 clones, 87% seen once. The sequences come from PBMCs, collected around atezolizumab (anti-PD-L1) treatment. All receptors derive from an older woman with urothelial cancer.

The chain uses TRBV9 and TRBJ1-4; perhaps TRBD1 as D (5 bases). Trimming cost V 3 bases and J 3 bases, with 9 bases left between them. Germline CDR1 is SGDLS and CDR2 is YYNGEE. The CDR3 extends over 14 amino acids. This CDR3 reads CASSEGQANEKLFF. The CDR3 DNA sequence: TGTGCCAGCAGCGAAGGACAAGCTAATGAAAAACTGTTTTTT.

This chain joins TRBV18 and TRBJ2-3; D is perhaps TRBD2 (6 bases). This CDR3 contains 16 residues. Germline-derived CDR1 and CDR2 are KGHSH and LQKENI. V lost 2 bases to trimming and J lost 1 base, with 13 bases between them. The CDR3 bases are TGTGCCAGCTCACCAGACTCAGCGGGCGGCACAGATACGCAGTATTTT. Amino acids: CASSPDSAGGTDTQYF.

The CDR3 nucleotides are TGCGCCAGCAGCCAAGATTGGGGTGTGGTGCGGGGCGAGCAGTACTTC. Residues: CASSQDWGVVRGEQYF. This chain connects TRBV4-1 to TRBJ2-7; D perhaps matches TRBD2 (6 bases). From germline, CDR1 is MGHRA and CDR2 YSYEKL. The CDR3 covers 16 residues. The ends were cut back, 0 bases at V and 6 bases at J, with 18 bases in the middle.

CDR3 protein: CASSLFQGRKETQYF. In DNA, the CDR3 is TGTGCCAGCAGTTTATTTCAGGGGAGAAAAGAGACCCAGTACTTC. The chain employs TRBV27 and TRBJ2-5; weak D call: TRBD1 (6 bases). Per germline, CDR1 MNHEY and CDR2 SMNVEV (reference sequence). This CDR3 contains 15 residues. Deletions cut 1 base from V and 3 bases from J, with 12 bases between.

This clone appeared a single time. The rearrangement links TRBV9 to TRBJ1-6; TRBD1 matches at 12 bases. Losses at the gene ends were 3 bases for V and 1 base for J; bases not matched to a gene: 2. Germline V CDR1 and CDR2: SGDLS, YYNGEE. The CDR3 length is 17 residues. CDR3: CASSEGQGASYNSPLHF. Written as DNA, the CDR3 is TGTGCCAGCAGCGAGGGACAGGGGGCTTCCTATAATTCACCCCTCCACTTT.

The chain joins TRBV5-6 to TRBJ1-2; 7 bases agree with TRBD1. The CDR3 consists of 15 residues. J was trimmed by 4 bases and V by 0 bases; bases with no gene match: 6. The V gene's germline CDR1 is SGHDT and CDR2 YYEEEE. CDR3 sequence reads: CASSLGTGLAYGYTF. Written as DNA, the CDR3 is TGTGCCAGCAGCTTGGGGACAGGTTTGGCCTATGGCTACACCTTC.

This chain's CDR3 is CASSVLVGGTYEQYF. CDR3 in DNA: TGTGCCAGCAGTGTCTTAGTGGGGGGGACCTACGAGCAGTACTTC. V and J are TRBV2 and TRBJ2-7, with TRBD2 matching 7 bases. CDR3 length: 15 amino acids. Germline V CDR1 and CDR2: SNHLY, FYNNEI. Losses at the gene ends were 4 bases for V and 2 bases for J; bases not matched to a gene: 8. The whole variable domain, remainder taken from reference TRBV2 and TRBJ2-7, is EPEVTQTPSHQVTQMGQEVILRCVPISNHLYFYWYRQILGQKVEFLVSFYNNEISEKSEIFDDQFSVERPDGSNFTLKIRSTKLEDSAMYFCASSVLVGGTYEQYFGPGTRLTVT.

The V call is TRBV29-1, the J call TRBJ1-1; possible D gene TRBD1, 6 bases. Germline CDR1 is SQVTM and CDR2 is ANQGSEA. This CDR3 spans 14 amino acids. The V gene lost 5 bases and the J gene lost 6 bases, with 19 bases spanning the gap. CDR3 DNA: TGCAGCGTTCTACGGGGGGGCGCGGTAGCTGAAGCTTTCTTT. Translated: CSVLRGGAVAEAFF. Full variable domain (remainder filled in from reference TRBV29-1 and TRBJ1-1): SAVISQKPSRDICQRGTSLTIQCQVDSQVTMMFWYRQQPGQSLTLIATANQGSEATYESGFVIDKFPISRPNLTFSTLTVSNMSPEDSSIYLCSVLRGGAVAEAFFGQGTRLTVV.

This clone was recorded only once. The chain carries TRBV5-1 and TRBJ2-1; 7 nucleotides agree with TRBD2. CDR1 and CDR2 (germline): SGHRS, YFSETQ. There are 14 residues in the CDR3. Trimming took 4 bases from V and 6 from J; bases not matched to a gene: 7. CDR3 sequence (DNA): TGCGCCAGCAGCCCCCGGACTAGTGTCAATGAGCAGTTCTTC. Protein sequence: CASSPRTSVNEQFF. Using reference TRBV5-1 and TRBJ2-1 for the parts outside the CDR3, the full variable domain is KAGVTQTPRYLIKTRGQQVTLSCSPISGHRSVSWYQQTPGQGLQFLFEYFSETQRNKGNFPGRFSGRQFSNSRSEMNVSTLELGDSALYLCASSPRTSVNEQFFGPGTRLTVL.

This clone was seen once. V and J are TRBV5-1 and TRBJ1-1, with 7 bases fitting TRBD1. The CDR3 is 16 amino acids. Germline V gives CDR1 SGHRS, CDR2 YFSETQ. V lost 2 bases, J lost 5 bases, and 12 bases stayed unmatched. The CDR3 reads CASSFVINRGATEAFF. The DNA for the CDR3 is TGCGCCAGCAGCTTCGTTATAAACAGGGGAGCGACTGAAGCTTTCTTT.

The rearrangement links TRBV10-1 to TRBJ2-3, with D perhaps TRBD1 (6 bases). CDR1 WNHNN and CDR2 SYGVQD come from the germline V gene (reference sequence). V gave up 4 bases and J gave up 0 bases, with 8 bases separating them. The CDR3 covers 14 residues. CDR3 sequence (DNA): TGCGCCAGCAGTGTTGGACAGAGCACAGATACGCAGTATTTT. Translating gives CASSVGQSTDTQYF.

The count of this clone is one. The chain recombines TRBV7-2 with TRBJ2-2; TRBD2 matches at 10 bases. This CDR3 has 14 residues. Germline CDR1 SGHTA, CDR2 FQGNSA. Germline trimming cut 4 bases from V and 6 bases from J; bases unmatched to any gene: 2. CDR3 region: CASSSSGGPGELFF. CDR3 coding DNA: TGTGCCAGCAGCTCTAGCGGGGGCCCCGGGGAGCTGTTTTTT.

This clone was seen ten or more times. This chain links TRBV29-1 with TRBJ1-3; TRBD1 aligns across 7 bases. The V gene's germline CDR1 is SQVTM and CDR2 ANQGSEA. The CDR3 consists of 16 residues. With V trimmed by 4 bases and J by 4 bases, 13 bases remained unmatched. In DNA, the CDR3 is TGCAGCGTTGCGGATAATTACAGGGGACACGGAAACACCATATATTTT. This encodes CSVADNYRGHGNTIYF.

The V gene is TRBV5-1, the J gene TRBJ2-7, with D uncertain. Trimming left V 1 base short and J 0 bases short, with 8 bases between. From germline, CDR1 is SGHRS and CDR2 YFSETQ. CDR3 size: 14 residues. CDR3 in amino acids: CASSLLSVSYEQYF. The CDR3, as DNA: TGCGCCAGCAGCTTGCTCTCCGTCTCCTACGAGCAGTACTTC.

This chain uses TRBV28 with TRBJ1-1, with D hard to call. V shed 3 bases and J shed 5 bases, with 13 bases lying between them. Germline CDR1 reads MDHEN; CDR2 reads SYDVKM. The CDR3 length is 14 residues. CDR3: CASSLRGGSTEAFF. The CDR3, as DNA: TGTGCCAGCAGTTTGCGAGGAGGAAGTACTGAAGCTTTCTTT. The variable domain in full, completed from reference TRBV28 and TRBJ1-1, reads DVKVTQSSRYLVKRTGEKVFLECVQDMDHENMFWYRQDPGLGLRLIYFSYDVKMKEKGDIPEGYSVSREKKERFSLILESASTNQTSMYLCASSLRGGSTEAFFGQGTRLTVV.

The V and J genes are TRBV28 and TRBJ1-5; D gene unclear. V lost 6 bases to trimming and J lost 1 base, with 10 bases between them. Germline CDR1 and CDR2: MDHEN and SYDVKM. The CDR3 totals 14 residues. DNA for the CDR3: TGTGCCAGCAGGTCGGTCGGGAGCAATCAGCCCCAGCATTTT. The encoded protein is CASRSVGSNQPQHF.